A single sample is the source of the 25 T cell receptor beta chains below, sequenced in a study of shared clonotypes between healthy human individuals. Sequencing was performed with immunoSEQ multiplex PCR; in TCRdb, only in-frame clones are kept and a portion is missing. The table shows approximately 590,000 clones, with around 95% occurring only once. It was CD45RO-negative cells, positively selected for CCR7, that made up naive CD8 cells, with terminally differentiated effector memory CD45RA+ cells excluded. Sequenced sample: naive CD8+ T cells sorted from blood. Receptor source: a woman in her twenties or thirties in good health.

CDR3 residues: CSVEVWLAGGSSYNEQFF. The CDR3 nucleotides are TGCAGCGTTGAAGTGTGGCTAGCGGGTGGGAGCTCCTACAATGAGCAGTTCTTC. This chain uses TRBV29-1 with TRBJ2-1; 8 nucleotides agree with TRBD2. The CDR3 is 18 residues long. After removal of 1 base from V and 0 bases from J, the junction contained 11 bases not matched to a gene. Germline lookup yields CDR1 SQVTM and CDR2 ANQGSEA.

On this clone: Other nucleotide sequences in the sample specify the same CDR3. The chain recombines TRBV19 with TRBJ2-1; D is unclear. CDR1 and CDR2 from the germline V gene are LNHDA and SQIVND (reference sequence). V shed 1 base and J shed 2 bases, with 3 bases lying between them. The CDR3 covers 13 residues. The CDR3, as DNA: TGTGCCAGTAGTATAGTTCCCTACAATGAGCAGTTCTTC. Translation gives CASSIVPYNEQFF. The full variable domain, with the rest looked up from reference TRBV19 and TRBJ2-1, is DGGITQSPKYLFRKEGQNVTLSCEQNLNHDAMYWYRQDPGQGLRLIYYSQIVNDFQKGDIAEGYSVSREKKESFPLTVTSAQKNPTAFYLCASSIVPYNEQFFGPGTRLTVL.

The V and J genes are TRBV28 and TRBJ2-4; D is ambiguous. The V gene lost 5 bases and the J gene lost 0 bases, with 11 bases spanning the gap. CDR1 and CDR2 (germline): MDHEN, SYDVKM. The CDR3 has 15 residues. The CDR3 region is CASSQQRLAKNIQYF. As DNA, the CDR3 is TGTGCCAGCAGTCAACAGAGACTAGCCAAAAACATTCAGTACTTC.

The chain carries TRBV11-2 and TRBJ2-7, with D perhaps TRBD1 (5 bases). The CDR3 runs to 14 residues. Germline V gene data show CDR1 as SGHAT and CDR2 as FQNNGV. Trimming left V 3 bases short and J 3 bases short, with 12 bases between. Here the CDR3 reads CASSLDMSGYEQYF. In nucleotides, the CDR3 is TGTGCCAGCAGCTTGGACATGTCCGGCTACGAGCAGTACTTC.

J is TRBJ2-7 and V is TRBV25-1; D not certain. Germline-derived CDR1 and CDR2 are MGHDK and SYGVNS. The CDR3 is 13 amino acids. V was pared by 2 bases and J by 3 bases, with 8 bases between. The CDR3 region is CASSEENFYEQYF. CDR3 in DNA: TGTGCCAGCAGTGAAGAGAATTTCTACGAGCAGTACTTC.

The chain combines TRBV28 with TRBJ1-3, with 7 positions matching TRBD1. Germline V gene lookup returns CDR1 MDHEN and CDR2 SYDVKM. The CDR3 covers 14 residues. J lost 6 bases, V lost 5 bases, and 7 bases had no gene match. The CDR3: CASSRLQGPNTIYF. The CDR3 nucleotides read TGTGCCAGCAGTCGGCTACAGGGGCCAAACACCATATATTTT.

Comments on this clone: The sample contains more than one DNA sequence encoding this CDR3. The chain has TRBV5-6 and TRBJ2-7; unclear D gene. The CDR3 has 12 residues. V lost 3 bases and J lost 4, with 8 bases in between. Germline CDR1 is SGHDT and CDR2 is YYEEEE. The CDR3 reads CASSWGSYEQYF. The CDR3 nucleotides read TGTGCCAGCAGCTGGGGATCATACGAGCAGTACTTC.

The chain links TRBV29-1 to TRBJ1-4; 7 bases map to TRBD1. The germline V gene has CDR1 SQVTM and CDR2 ANQGSEA. The CDR3 spans 18 residues. V lost 3 bases and J lost 0; bases outside the gene matches: 13. The chain's CDR3 is CSVDIGRGFVATNEKLFF. DNA for the CDR3: TGCAGCGTTGACATAGGCAGGGGGTTTGTTGCAACTAATGAAAAACTGTTTTTT.

The rearrangement joins TRBV11-2 to TRBJ2-1, with 13 positions matching TRBD2. Germline-derived CDR1 and CDR2 are SGHAT and FQNNGV. The V and J ends lost 2 bases and 7 bases, in that order; junction bases with no gene match: 5. The CDR3 loop spans 16 amino acids. The CDR3 DNA sequence: TGTGCCAGCAGCTTAAGACTAGCGGGAGGAAAGAATGAGCAGTTCTTC. Protein: CASSLRLAGGKNEQFF.

This clone came up once. J is TRBJ2-2 and V is TRBV4-1; 14 positions match TRBD2. The CDR3 has 14 amino acids. Losses at the gene ends were 4 bases for V and 11 bases for J; bases not matched to a gene: 3. Germline-derived CDR1 and CDR2 are MGHRA and YSYEKL. CDR3 sequence: CASSPGLAGAELFF. As DNA, the CDR3 is TGCGCCAGCAGCCCGGGACTAGCGGGAGCCGAGCTGTTTTTT.

The chain carries TRBV9 and TRBJ2-1; TRBD2 matches at 8 bases. The V gene end was trimmed by 3 bases and the J gene end by 3 bases; junction bases not matched to a gene: 5. Germline CDR1 and CDR2: SGDLS and YYNGEE. The CDR3 contains 15 residues. DNA of the CDR3: TGTGCCAGCAGCGACAGCGGGAGTATCTACAATGAGCAGTTCTTC. Translation gives CASSDSGSIYNEQFF.

The V call is TRBV2, the J call TRBJ1-2, with a possible D match to TRBD1 (6 bases). Germline loops: CDR1 SNHLY, CDR2 FYNNEI. There are 12 residues in the CDR3. Trimming left V 10 bases short and J 6 bases short, with 15 bases between. The CDR3 nucleotides are TGTGCCACCCGGATGGGGGGCGATGGCTACACCTTC. It translates to CATRMGGDGYTF.

J is TRBJ1-2 and V is TRBV7-2, with TRBD1 as a possible D gene (5 bases). Germline loops: CDR1 SGHTA, CDR2 FQGNSA. The V gene lost 1 base and the J gene lost 2 bases, with 8 bases spanning the gap. This CDR3 spans 14 amino acids. The CDR3 coding sequence is TGTGCCAGCAGCTTAGGGAGGGGAAACTATGGCTACACCTTC. It specifies CASSLGRGNYGYTF.

This clone was recorded only once. J is TRBJ2-1 and V is TRBV15; no firm D call. CDR3 length: 14 amino acids. CDR1 and CDR2 (germline): LNHNV, YYDKDF (reference sequence). V dropped 0 bases and J dropped 10 bases, with 13 bases sitting between them. CDR3 bases: TGTGCCACCAGCAGAGATATGGGCGTGCGGGAGCAGTTCTTC. Residues: CATSRDMGVREQFF.

The sample holds one count of this clone. The chain is built from TRBV10-1 and TRBJ2-3; D gene ambiguous. Germline V gene lookup returns CDR1 WNHNN and CDR2 SYGVQD (reference sequence). The ends were cut back, 0 bases at V and 4 bases at J, with 11 bases in the middle. CDR3 size: 15 residues. CDR3 loop: CASSESGAGSDTQYF. The CDR3 bases are TGCGCCAGCAGTGAGTCTGGAGCCGGGTCAGATACGCAGTATTTT.

This clone was recorded only once. The chain recombines TRBV5-4 with TRBJ2-1; 8 positions agree with TRBD2. V lost 2 bases and J lost 8; bases outside the gene matches: 12. Per germline, CDR1 SGHNT and CDR2 YYREEE (reference sequence). The CDR3 contains 16 residues. CDR3: CASSLGLAGRRDEQFF. DNA for the CDR3: TGTGCCAGCAGCTTAGGACTAGCCGGAAGGAGGGATGAGCAGTTCTTC.

This rearrangement joins TRBV28 to TRBJ1-1, with D unclear. The CDR3 runs to 13 residues. Trimming shortened V by 3 bases and J by 6 bases, and 11 bases separated the two germline ends. The germline gives CDR1 MDHEN, CDR2 SYDVKM. The DNA of the CDR3 is TGTGCCAGCAGTTTGGGCGGATCCTCTGAAGCTTTCTTT. Its translation is CASSLGGSSEAFF. Variable domain in full (rest from reference TRBV28 and TRBJ1-1): DVKVTQSSRYLVKRTGEKVFLECVQDMDHENMFWYRQDPGLGLRLIYFSYDVKMKEKGDIPEGYSVSREKKERFSLILESASTNQTSMYLCASSLGGSSEAFFGQGTRLTVV.

The chain is built from TRBV19 and TRBJ2-7, with TRBD2 as a possible D gene (5 bases). The CDR3 contains 15 residues. The ends were cut back, 0 bases at V and 7 bases at J, with 16 bases in the middle. In germline, CDR1 is LNHDA, CDR2 SQIVND (reference sequence). The CDR3 DNA is TGTGCCAGTAGTATAGATCGCGAGGGCGGCGGTGAGCAGTACTTC. Protein sequence: CASSIDREGGGEQYF.

This chain uses TRBV10-3 with TRBJ2-7; the D call may be TRBD1 or TRBD2 (5 bases each). The V and J ends lost 4 bases and 1 base respectively, with 8 bases between them. Germline CDR1 ENHRY, CDR2 SYGVKD. CDR3 size: 13 residues. The CDR3 loop reads CAISGDPSYEQYF. Written as DNA, the CDR3 is TGTGCCATCAGTGGGGACCCATCCTACGAGCAGTACTTC.

The chain joins TRBV2 to TRBJ2-2, with unresolved D. CDR3 length: 16 amino acids. CDR1 is SNHLY, CDR2 FYNNEI, per germline. Trimming stripped 4 bases from V and 4 bases from J, with 16 bases between. This chain's CDR3 is CASSVSQHIGTGELFF. Here the CDR3 DNA reads TGTGCCAGCAGTGTAAGCCAGCATATAGGCACCGGGGAGCTGTTTTTT. The variable domain in full, with the rest retrieved from reference TRBV2 and TRBJ2-2, is EPEVTQTPSHQVTQMGQEVILRCVPISNHLYFYWYRQILGQKVEFLVSFYNNEISEKSEIFDDQFSVERPDGSNFTLKIRSTKLEDSAMYFCASSVSQHIGTGELFFGEGSRLTVL.

J is TRBJ1-2 and V is TRBV13, with a weak D call TRBD1 (5 bases). Germline V gives CDR1 PRHDT, CDR2 FYEKMQ (reference sequence). The V end lost 4 bases, the J end lost 4 bases, and 16 bases lay between the germline ends. This CDR3 region has 15 residues. CDR3 loop: CASSSRDGGFYGYTF. The DNA of the CDR3 is TGTGCCAGCAGCTCCCGGGACGGAGGATTCTATGGCTACACCTTC.

The chain combines TRBV7-8 with TRBJ1-5, with D tentatively TRBD1 (5 bases). V was trimmed by 5 bases and J by 3 bases, leaving 11 bases between them. The length of the CDR3 is 14 residues. Germline V lookup: CDR1 SGHVS, CDR2 FQNEAQ. The CDR3 DNA follows: TGTGCCAGCAGCGGGGACGGAACCAATCAGCCCCAGCATTTT. Translated, it gives CASSGDGTNQPQHF.

The chain couples TRBV5-6 to TRBJ2-7; 7 bases align to TRBD1. Trimming removed 0 bases from V and 3 bases from J; junction bases left unmatched: 3. This CDR3 region has 14 residues. In germline, CDR1 is SGHDT, CDR2 YYEEEE. CDR3: CASSLGGQDYEQYF. The CDR3 coding sequence is TGTGCCAGCAGCTTGGGCGGACAGGACTACGAGCAGTACTTC.

The CDR3 DNA follows: TGTGCCAGCAGTTTAGGGGATGGGGCGGATACGCAGTATTTT. This codes for CASSLGDGADTQYF. The genes are TRBV27 and TRBJ2-3, with a weak D call TRBD1 (5 bases). This CDR3 contains 14 residues. The germline V gene encodes CDR1 MNHEY and CDR2 SMNVEV (reference sequence). Trimming left V 2 bases short and J 6 bases short, with 12 bases between.

The genes are TRBV6-5 and TRBJ1-1; no definite D call. Per the germline V gene, CDR1 is MNHEY and CDR2 is SVGAGI. This CDR3 is built from 11 residues. Between the trimmed V and J ends, which lost 6 bases and 8 bases, there was a span of 10 bases. The CDR3 bases are TGTGCCAGCAGCCCACCACCAGAAGCTTTCTTT. Its translation is CASSPPPEAFF.